Each of the 31 T cell receptor beta chains below was sequenced from the same sample in a study of response to subunit inactivated influenza vaccine. TCRdb re-derived calls from the RT-PCR reads in MiXCR, one entry per CDR3 protein. The data hold a few hundred thousand distinct CDR3 sequences, with around 20% observed a single time. The sample was PBMCs from blood, taken about 19 months after vaccination. These receptors came from a man aged 45 to 70 who received an inactivated influenza vaccine.

This clonotype has a count of ten or more. The chain links TRBV18 to TRBJ1-5, with 11 bases matching TRBD1. This CDR3 is 15 amino acids long. Germline values: CDR1 KGHSH, CDR2 LQKENI. With V trimmed by 5 bases and J by 6 bases, 6 bases remained unmatched. CDR3 in amino acids: CASSSGTGGGQPQHF. The CDR3 DNA follows: TGTGCCAGCTCATCAGGGACAGGGGGTGGTCAGCCCCAGCATTTT.

The rearrangement links TRBV11-2 to TRBJ2-3; the match to TRBD2 covers 14 bases. Trimming at V came to 4 bases and at J to 5 bases, leaving 5 bases not matched to a gene. The CDR3 extends over 16 amino acids. CDR1 is SGHAT, CDR2 FQNNGV, per germline. In nucleotides, the CDR3 is TGTGCCAGCAGCTGGGGGACTAGCGGGAGACAAGATACGCAGTATTTT. Encoded protein: CASSWGTSGRQDTQYF.

The chain combines TRBV4-1 with TRBJ1-2, with unresolved D. Trimming shortened V by 0 bases and J by 7 bases, and 12 bases separated the two germline ends. Germline V gives CDR1 MGHRA, CDR2 YSYEKL. The CDR3 covers 14 residues. CDR3 in amino acids: CASSQDLPGFGYTF. CDR3 coding DNA: TGCGCCAGCAGCCAAGATCTTCCAGGTTTTGGCTACACCTTC.

This clonotype has only a few counts. The J gene is TRBJ2-2, the V gene TRBV30; weak D call: TRBD2 (6 bases). V gave up 0 bases and J gave up 1 base, with 18 bases separating them. Germline assignment: CDR1 GTSNPN and CDR2 SVGIG (reference sequence). The CDR3 runs 18 residues. CDR3 sequence: CAWSVRRGRAKNTGELFF. CDR3 sequence (DNA): TGTGCCTGGAGTGTACGGAGGGGCAGGGCAAAGAACACCGGGGAGCTGTTTTTT.

The chain couples TRBV6-5 to TRBJ1-1; 7 bases are shared with TRBD1. V was pared by 2 bases and J by 5 bases, with 8 bases of the junction left unmatched. CDR3 size: 15 residues. Germline V gene data show CDR1 as MNHEY and CDR2 as SVGAGI. CDR3 protein: CASSYATGRRTEAFF. The CDR3 DNA reads TGTGCCAGCAGTTACGCGACAGGGCGGAGGACTGAAGCTTTCTTT.

Many counts were recorded for this clonotype. The J gene is TRBJ2-1, the V gene TRBV25-1; 10 bases fit TRBD2. The CDR3 totals 19 residues. Germline V gene sequence: CDR1 MGHDK, CDR2 SYGVNS. V was pared by 5 bases and J by 4 bases, with 17 bases of the junction left unmatched. This chain's CDR3 is CASSSVAGGPETPYNEQFF. The CDR3 DNA follows: TGTGCCAGCAGTTCCGTAGCGGGAGGCCCAGAGACCCCATACAATGAGCAGTTCTTC. Together with reference TRBV25-1 and TRBJ2-1, the CDR3 gives the full variable domain: EADIYQTPRYLVIGTGKKITLECSQTMGHDKMYWYQQDPGMELHLIHYSYGVNSTEKGDLSSESTVSRIRTEHFPLTLESARPSHTSQYLCASSSVAGGPETPYNEQFFGPGTRLTVL.

The genes are TRBV12-3 or TRBV12-4 and TRBJ1-5; TRBD1 aligns across 7 bases. The V gene end was trimmed by 7 bases and the J gene end by 7 bases; junction bases not matched to a gene: 10. This CDR3 spans 14 amino acids. Here the CDR3 DNA reads TGTGCCAGCACTCCAGGGGGGGGATGGCAGCCCCAGCATTTT. It codes for CASTPGGGWQPQHF.

This chain uses TRBV4-2 with TRBJ2-2, with unresolved D. The CDR3 consists of 14 residues. Trimming removed 8 bases at V and 6 bases at J, with 16 bases between. Germline CDR1 is LGHNA and CDR2 is YNFKEQ. The CDR3 sequence: CASQQQDTAGELFF. In DNA, the CDR3 is TGTGCCAGCCAGCAACAAGATACGGCCGGGGAGCTGTTTTTT.

This clonotype was detected only a few times. The rearrangement joins TRBV4-3 to TRBJ2-1; 8 positions match TRBD1. The germline CDR1 and CDR2 sequences are LGHNA and YSLEER. The CDR3 has 15 residues. With V trimmed by 2 bases and J by 4 bases, 4 bases remained unmatched. CDR3 loop: CASSQRDRRYNEQFF. The CDR3 DNA reads as TGCGCCAGCAGCCAACGGGACAGGAGGTACAATGAGCAGTTCTTC.

V and J are TRBV4-1 and TRBJ2-7; D not certain. The CDR3 has 14 residues. Trimming stripped 2 bases from V and 0 bases from J, with 8 bases between. In germline, CDR1 is MGHRA, CDR2 YSYEKL. The CDR3 protein is CASSQRVLSYEQYF. The CDR3 nucleotides read TGCGCCAGCAGCCAACGGGTTCTCTCCTACGAGCAGTACTTC.

J is TRBJ1-6 and V is TRBV5-1; D remains ambiguous. The CDR3 has 17 residues. Germline V gene data show CDR1 as SGHRS and CDR2 as YFSETQ. Trimming pared 4 bases from V and 0 bases from J, leaving 14 bases between. This CDR3 is CASSRSGASSYNSPLHF. In DNA, the CDR3 is TGCGCCAGCAGCCGTAGTGGTGCTTCCTCCTATAATTCACCCCTCCACTTT. Full variable domain (rest looked up from reference TRBV5-1 and TRBJ1-6): KAGVTQTPRYLIKTRGQQVTLSCSPISGHRSVSWYQQTPGQGLQFLFEYFSETQRNKGNFPGRFSGRQFSNSRSEMNVSTLELGDSALYLCASSRSGASSYNSPLHFGNGTRLTVT.

V usage is TRBV7-9 and J usage is TRBJ2-2; the match to TRBD1 covers 11 bases. Trimming cost V 6 bases and J 8 bases; bases outside gene matches: 8. Germline lookup yields CDR1 SEHNR and CDR2 FQNEAQ (reference sequence). The CDR3 runs 15 residues. CDR3 in amino acids: CASSQGQGAGGELFF. The CDR3 DNA is TGTGCCAGCAGTCAAGGACAGGGGGCCGGTGGGGAGCTGTTTTTT.

This rearrangement joins TRBV11-1 to TRBJ2-3; 10 bases line up with TRBD2. The CDR3 loop spans 18 amino acids. V shed 5 bases and J 2 bases; nucleotides not matched to a gene: 13. The V gene's germline CDR1 is SGHAT and CDR2 FQDESV (reference sequence). This CDR3 reads CASSPHPGTSADTDTQYF. The DNA for the CDR3 is TGTGCCAGCAGCCCGCACCCCGGGACTAGCGCGGACACAGATACGCAGTATTTT.

In its sample, this clonotype was seen a few times. The chain has TRBV20-1 and TRBJ1-6, with D hard to call. CDR1 is DFQATT and CDR2 is SNEGSKA in the germline V gene (reference sequence). Trimming took off 3 bases at V and 0 bases at J, with 9 bases between the two ends. CDR3 size: 15 residues. CDR3 sequence: CSASELSSYNSPLHF. CDR3 nucleotides: TGCAGTGCTAGTGAGCTGAGCTCCTATAATTCACCCCTCCACTTT.

This clonotype appeared many times. The chain links TRBV7-2 to TRBJ2-2; D is possibly TRBD1 (5 bases). Trimming left V 1 base short and J 7 bases short, with 7 bases between. CDR3 length: 13 amino acids. Germline CDR1 is SGHTA and CDR2 is FQGNSA. The CDR3 DNA follows: TGTGCCAGCAGCTTAGTAAGGGGCGGGGAGCTGTTTTTT. It encodes CASSLVRGGELFF. Looking up the rest from reference TRBV7-2 and TRBJ2-2 gives the full variable domain: GAGVSQSPSNKVTEKGKDVELRCDPISGHTALYWYRQSLGQGLEFLIYFQGNSAPDKSGLPSDRFSAERTGGSVSTLTIQRTQQEDSAVYLCASSLVRGGELFFGEGSRLTVL.

The CDR3 region has the DNA TGCGCCAGCAGCCAAGTGGGGGGCGTAGATACGCAGTATTTT. Translating it yields CASSQVGGVDTQYF. The chain links TRBV4-1 to TRBJ2-3; D possibly matches TRBD1 or TRBD2 (6 bases each). The ends were cut back, 1 base at V and 5 bases at J, with 10 bases in the middle. Per the germline V gene, CDR1 is MGHRA and CDR2 is YSYEKL. This CDR3 is 14 amino acids long.

This clonotype was recorded a few times. The chain links TRBV20-1 to TRBJ2-2; TRBD2 matches 10 bases. Germline V gene lookup returns CDR1 DFQATT and CDR2 SNEGSKA (reference sequence). This CDR3 contains 17 residues. The trim removed 3 bases at V and 5 bases at J, leaving 12 bases unmatched. The CDR3: CSARNLTSGLSTGELFF. DNA of the CDR3: TGCAGTGCTAGGAACTTGACTAGCGGGTTGAGTACCGGGGAGCTGTTTTTT.

In its sample, this clonotype was seen a few times. The DNA for the CDR3 is TGCGCCAGCAGCCGTGGCTGGACAGGTCATGGCTACACCTTC. This translates into CASSRGWTGHGYTF. The chain has TRBV5-1 and TRBJ1-2; 7 bases align to TRBD1. The CDR3 totals 14 residues. V dropped 4 bases and J dropped 6; count of bases not matched to a gene: 9. Germline-derived CDR1 and CDR2 are SGHRS and YFSETQ.

The chain links TRBV20-1 to TRBJ1-2; 10 nucleotides match TRBD1. In germline, CDR1 is DFQATT, CDR2 SNEGSKA (reference sequence). The CDR3 length is 14 residues. The ends lost 4 bases at V and 7 bases at J; junction bases unmatched: 9. The CDR3 here is CSATRDRGLSGYTF. Here the CDR3 DNA reads TGCAGTGCTACTAGGGACAGGGGCCTGTCTGGCTACACCTTC.

The rearrangement links TRBV4-3 to TRBJ1-1; D remains ambiguous. This CDR3 region has 19 residues. Germline-derived CDR1 and CDR2 are LGHNA and YSLEER. V shed 1 base and J shed 2 bases, with 23 bases lying between them. CDR3 region: CASSQVDFWNGSANTEAFF. For the CDR3, the DNA is TGCGCCAGCAGCCAAGTGGACTTCTGGAACGGGTCGGCCAACACTGAAGCTTTCTTT.

This clonotype was seen many times. This rearrangement joins TRBV12-3 or TRBV12-4 to TRBJ1-2; 8 bases are a match to TRBD1. V was clipped by 5 bases and J by 8 bases; unmatched bases: 10. The CDR3 covers 14 residues. As DNA, the CDR3 is TGTGCCAGCAGTGCCCGGACAGGGCTGGGCGGCTACACCTTC. Its protein product is CASSARTGLGGYTF.

V is TRBV9 and J is TRBJ1-3; the D is unclear. The CDR3 runs to 18 residues. Looked up from germline, CDR1 is SGDLS and CDR2 is YYNGEE. Trimming removed 1 base from V and 0 bases from J, with 17 bases in between. CDR3 region: CASSVRPATTFSGNTIYF. The CDR3 DNA reads as TGTGCCAGCAGCGTACGACCGGCCACAACCTTCTCTGGAAACACCATATATTTT.

This clonotype showed up just a few times. The chain links TRBV28 to TRBJ1-1, with TRBD1 identical over 7 bases. The length of the CDR3 is 12 residues. CDR1 is MDHEN and CDR2 is SYDVKM in the germline V gene. V lost 9 bases and J lost 11; bases outside the gene matches: 12. DNA of the CDR3: TGTGCCAGTGAAGTTAAGGGGGCCGGGGCTTTCTTT. Translated, it gives CASEVKGAGAFF.

This clonotype has just a few counts. V is TRBV29-1 and J is TRBJ2-1; 7 bases fit TRBD1. The V gene's germline CDR1 is SQVTM and CDR2 ANQGSEA. This CDR3 comprises 16 residues. The trim removed 7 bases at V and 2 bases at J, leaving 14 bases unmatched. CDR3 region: CSARQGIASPYNEQFF. CDR3 nucleotides: TGCAGCGCCAGACAGGGAATAGCGTCTCCCTACAATGAGCAGTTCTTC.

This clonotype was detected a few times. The chain has TRBV29-1 and TRBJ2-7; TRBD1 aligns across 9 bases. CDR1 and CDR2 (germline): SQVTM, ANQGSEA. The trim removed 7 bases at V and 0 bases at J, leaving 4 bases unmatched. This CDR3 spans 13 amino acids. CDR3 sequence reads: CSAGTGSSYEQYF. The DNA for the CDR3 is TGCAGCGCCGGGACAGGGAGCTCCTACGAGCAGTACTTC.

The chain employs TRBV7-9 and TRBJ2-1, with TRBD2 matching over 11 bases. Germline trimming cut 8 bases from V and 4 bases from J; bases unmatched to any gene: 4. Germline CDR1 and CDR2: SEHNR and FQNEAQ (reference sequence). The CDR3 has 14 residues. The CDR3 nucleotides read TGTGCCAGCGCCGGGACTAGCGGTTACAATGAGCAGTTCTTC. Amino acid sequence: CASAGTSGYNEQFF.

The chain has TRBV7-2 and TRBJ2-5; the match to TRBD2 covers 8 bases. The V gene end was trimmed by 5 bases and the J gene end by 4 bases; junction bases not matched to a gene: 9. CDR3 size: 15 residues. The germline gives CDR1 SGHTA, CDR2 FQGNSA. The CDR3 protein is CASSLGREASETQYF. The CDR3 coding sequence is TGTGCCAGCAGCCTCGGGAGGGAGGCGTCAGAGACCCAGTACTTC.

This clonotype was detected only a few times. This chain uses TRBV7-2 with TRBJ1-6; perhaps TRBD1 as D (5 bases). This CDR3 is built from 15 residues. Trimming took off 0 bases at V and 4 bases at J, with 7 bases between the two ends. Germline V gene sequence: CDR1 SGHTA, CDR2 FQGNSA. The CDR3 DNA sequence: TGTGCCAGCAGCTTAGCCACAGGTTATAATTCACCCCTCCACTTT. Encoded protein: CASSLATGYNSPLHF.

The chain employs TRBV12-3 or TRBV12-4 and TRBJ1-6, with a weak D call TRBD1 (5 bases). This CDR3 has 14 residues. Between the trimmed V and J ends, which lost 5 bases and 9 bases, there was a span of 14 bases. CDR3 sequence (DNA): TGTGCCAGCAGTCCCGGGACTTGGAGTTCACCCCTCCACTTT. Translation: CASSPGTWSSPLHF.

This clonotype was seen repeatedly, ten times or more. The J gene is TRBJ1-1, the V gene TRBV5-5; D ambiguous. The CDR3 has 16 amino acids. V was trimmed by 2 bases and J by 7 bases, leaving 21 bases between them. The germline V gene has CDR1 SGHKS and CDR2 YYEKEE (reference sequence). The CDR3, as DNA: TGTGCCAGCAGCTTTGATACTACCGGGCGAACCCTTGAAGCTTTCTTT. Its translation is CASSFDTTGRTLEAFF.

The sample holds many counts of this clonotype. This chain joins TRBV29-1 and TRBJ1-2; D gene uncertain. CDR3 length equals 10 residues. The germline gives CDR1 SQVTM, CDR2 ANQGSEA. Trimming cost V 0 bases and J 5 bases, with 1 base left between them. CDR3 in amino acids: CSVEDYGYTF. The CDR3 DNA sequence: TGCAGCGTTGAAGATTATGGCTACACCTTC.